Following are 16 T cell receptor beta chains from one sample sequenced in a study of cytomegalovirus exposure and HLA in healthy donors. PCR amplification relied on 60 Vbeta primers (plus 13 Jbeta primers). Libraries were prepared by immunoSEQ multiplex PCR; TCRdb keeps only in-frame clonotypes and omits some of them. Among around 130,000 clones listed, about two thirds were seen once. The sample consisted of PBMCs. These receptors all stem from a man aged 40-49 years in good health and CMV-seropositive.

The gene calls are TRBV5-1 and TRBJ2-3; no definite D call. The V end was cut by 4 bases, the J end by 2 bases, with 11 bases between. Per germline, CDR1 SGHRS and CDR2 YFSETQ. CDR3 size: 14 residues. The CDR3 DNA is TGCGCCAGCAGCCTGAGGTTGGACACAGATACGCAGTATTTT. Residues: CASSLRLDTDTQYF.

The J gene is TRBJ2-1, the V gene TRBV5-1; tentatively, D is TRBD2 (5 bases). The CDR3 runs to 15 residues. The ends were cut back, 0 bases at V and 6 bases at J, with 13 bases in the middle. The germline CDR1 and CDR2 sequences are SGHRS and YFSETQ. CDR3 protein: CASSLGLREGNEQFF. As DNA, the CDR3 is TGCGCCAGCAGCTTGGGACTACGCGAGGGCAATGAGCAGTTCTTC.

The CDR3 nucleotides read TGTGCCAGCAGTTCGGACAGGGACCAGCCCCAGCATTTT. Translating it yields CASSSDRDQPQHF. The chain carries TRBV6-5 and TRBJ1-5, with TRBD1 identical over 8 bases. V was pared by 4 bases and J by 7 bases, with 3 bases of the junction left unmatched. CDR3 length: 13 amino acids. Germline V CDR1 and CDR2: MNHEY, SVGAGI.

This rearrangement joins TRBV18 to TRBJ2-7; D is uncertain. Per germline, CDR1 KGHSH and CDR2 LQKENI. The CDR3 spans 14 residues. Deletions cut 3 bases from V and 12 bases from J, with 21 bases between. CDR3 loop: CASSPAPTGESLYF. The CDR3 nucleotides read TGTGCCAGCTCACCCGCTCCGACTGGAGAAAGTCTGTACTTC.

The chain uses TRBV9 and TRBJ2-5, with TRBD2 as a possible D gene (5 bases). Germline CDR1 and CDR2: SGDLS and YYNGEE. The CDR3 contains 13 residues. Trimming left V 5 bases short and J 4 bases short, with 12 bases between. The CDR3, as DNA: TGTGCCAGCAGTCCCCCCCGGGGAGAGACCCAGTACTTC. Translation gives CASSPPRGETQYF.

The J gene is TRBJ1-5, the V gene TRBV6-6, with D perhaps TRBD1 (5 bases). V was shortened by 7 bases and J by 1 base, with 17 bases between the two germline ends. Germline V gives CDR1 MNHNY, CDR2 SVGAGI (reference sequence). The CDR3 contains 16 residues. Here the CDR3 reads CASTPWGELSNQPQHF. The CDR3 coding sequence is TGTGCCAGCACCCCCTGGGGGGAGTTAAGCAATCAGCCCCAGCATTTT.

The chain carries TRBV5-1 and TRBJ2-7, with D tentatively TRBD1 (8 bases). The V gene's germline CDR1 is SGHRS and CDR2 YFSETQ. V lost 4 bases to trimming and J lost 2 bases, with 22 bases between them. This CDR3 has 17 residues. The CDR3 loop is CASSTGQGGGLAYEQYF. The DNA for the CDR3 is TGCGCCAGCAGCACCGGACAGGGCGGGGGTCTGGCCTACGAGCAGTACTTC.

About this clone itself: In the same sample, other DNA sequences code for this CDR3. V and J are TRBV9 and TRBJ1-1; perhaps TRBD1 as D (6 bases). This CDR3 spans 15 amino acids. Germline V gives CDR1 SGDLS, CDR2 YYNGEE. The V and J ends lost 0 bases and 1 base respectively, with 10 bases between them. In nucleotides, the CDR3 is TGTGCCAGCAGCGTAGTTGGGGGCGGGAACACTGAAGCTTTCTTT. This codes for CASSVVGGGNTEAFF.

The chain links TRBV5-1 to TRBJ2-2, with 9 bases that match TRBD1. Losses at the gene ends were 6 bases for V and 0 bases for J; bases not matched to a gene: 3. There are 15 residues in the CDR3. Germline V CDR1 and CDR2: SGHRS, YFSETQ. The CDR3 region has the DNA TGCGCCAGCACGGGACAGGGTCCGAACACCGGGGAGCTGTTTTTT. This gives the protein CASTGQGPNTGELFF.

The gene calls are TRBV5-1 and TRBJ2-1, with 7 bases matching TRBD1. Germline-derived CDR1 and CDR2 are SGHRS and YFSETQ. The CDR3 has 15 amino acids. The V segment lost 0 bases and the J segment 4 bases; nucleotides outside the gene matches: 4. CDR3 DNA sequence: TGCGCCAGCAGCTTGGTACAGGGGAGTTACAATGAGCAGTTCTTC. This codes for CASSLVQGSYNEQFF.

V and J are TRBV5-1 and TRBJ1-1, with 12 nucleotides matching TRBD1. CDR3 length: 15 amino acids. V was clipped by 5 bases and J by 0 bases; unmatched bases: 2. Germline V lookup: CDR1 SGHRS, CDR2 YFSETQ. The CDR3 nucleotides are TGCGCCAGCAGGGGGACAGGGGGCATGAACACTGAAGCTTTCTTT. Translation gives CASRGTGGMNTEAFF.

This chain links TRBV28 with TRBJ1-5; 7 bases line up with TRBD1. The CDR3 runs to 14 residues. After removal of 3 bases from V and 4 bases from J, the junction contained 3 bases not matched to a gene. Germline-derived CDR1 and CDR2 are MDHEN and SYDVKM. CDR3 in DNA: TGTGCCAGCAGTTTGGGGGACAGAAATCAGCCCCAGCATTTT. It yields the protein CASSLGDRNQPQHF. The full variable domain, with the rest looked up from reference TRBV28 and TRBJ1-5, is DVKVTQSSRYLVKRTGEKVFLECVQDMDHENMFWYRQDPGLGLRLIYFSYDVKMKEKGDIPEGYSVSREKKERFSLILESASTNQTSMYLCASSLGDRNQPQHFGDGTRLSIL.

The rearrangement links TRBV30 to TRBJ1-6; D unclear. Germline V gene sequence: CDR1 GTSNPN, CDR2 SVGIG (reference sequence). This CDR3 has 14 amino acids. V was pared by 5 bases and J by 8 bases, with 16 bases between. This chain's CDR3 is CAWGEGVWDSPLHF. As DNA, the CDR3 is TGTGCCTGGGGGGAGGGTGTTTGGGATTCACCCCTCCACTTT. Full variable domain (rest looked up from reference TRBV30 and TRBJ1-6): SQTIHQWPATLVQPVGSPLSLECTVEGTSNPNLYWYRQAAGRGLQLLFYSVGIGQISSEVPQNLSASRPQDRQFILSSKKLLLSDSGFYLCAWGEGVWDSPLHFGNGTRLTVT.

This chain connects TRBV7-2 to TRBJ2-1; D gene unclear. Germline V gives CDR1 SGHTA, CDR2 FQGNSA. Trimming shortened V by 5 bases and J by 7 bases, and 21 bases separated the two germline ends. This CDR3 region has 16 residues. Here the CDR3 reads CASSPYLETSRNEQFF. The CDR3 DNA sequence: TGTGCCAGCAGCCCCTACCTAGAGACGTCTAGGAATGAGCAGTTCTTC.

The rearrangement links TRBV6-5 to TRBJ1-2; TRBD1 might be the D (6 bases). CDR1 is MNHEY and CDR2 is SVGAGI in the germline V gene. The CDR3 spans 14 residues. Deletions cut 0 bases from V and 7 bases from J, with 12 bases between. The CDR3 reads CASSYSKGVGGYTF. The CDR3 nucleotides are TGTGCCAGCAGTTACTCGAAGGGGGTAGGTGGCTACACCTTC.

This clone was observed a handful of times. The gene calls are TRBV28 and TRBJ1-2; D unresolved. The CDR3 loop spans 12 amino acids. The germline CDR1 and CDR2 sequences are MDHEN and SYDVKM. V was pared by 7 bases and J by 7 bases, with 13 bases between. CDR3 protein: CASMVEVAGYTF. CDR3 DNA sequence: TGTGCCAGCATGGTGGAGGTTGCTGGCTACACCTTC.